This T cell receptor beta chain was recovered during a study of blood T cell repertoires in COVID-19. Germline V CDR1 and CDR2: SEHNR, FQNEAQ (reference sequence). CDR3 length: 15 residues. Trimming took 1 base from V and 10 from J; bases not matched to a gene: 8. Assay: immunoSEQ multiplex PCR; the TCRdb copy retains only in-frame clones and omits some. The data hold more than 300,000 clones, with 90% observed a single time. This sequence originates from a woman aged 25 to 39 who had been exposed to COVID-19. V usage is TRBV7-9 and J usage is TRBJ1-3; 9 nucleotides line up with TRBD1. The sequenced material came from PBMCs or T cells enriched from blood (not recorded which). The CDR3 region has the DNA TGTGCCAGCAGCTTAGGGACAGGGGAAAAAAGGACCATATATTTT. This sequence encodes CASSLGTGEKRTIYF.